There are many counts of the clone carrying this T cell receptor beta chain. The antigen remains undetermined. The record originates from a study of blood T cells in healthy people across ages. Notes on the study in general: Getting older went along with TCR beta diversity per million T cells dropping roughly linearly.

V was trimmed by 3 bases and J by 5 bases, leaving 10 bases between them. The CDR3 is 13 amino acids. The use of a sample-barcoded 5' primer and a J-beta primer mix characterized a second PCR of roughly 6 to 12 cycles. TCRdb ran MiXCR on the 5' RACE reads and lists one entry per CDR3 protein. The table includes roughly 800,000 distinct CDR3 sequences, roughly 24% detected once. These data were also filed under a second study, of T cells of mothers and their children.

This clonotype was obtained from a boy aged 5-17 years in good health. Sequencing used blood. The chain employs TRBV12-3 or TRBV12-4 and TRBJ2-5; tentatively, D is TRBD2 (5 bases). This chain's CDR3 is CASSLRVGETQYF. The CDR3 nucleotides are TGTGCCAGCAGTTTGAGGGTTGGGGAGACCCAGTACTTC.